A single sample is the source of the 9 T cell receptor beta chains below, sequenced in a study of T-cell reconstitution after alpha-beta-depleted transplantation in children. Preparation of the TCRbeta library used unique molecular identifiers. TCRdb recomputed calls from the PCR reads with MiXCR, one row per CDR3 protein. The profile shows 200,000 to 300,000 distinct CDR3 sequences, more than 10% of them singletons. The sample was PBMCs from the stem cell graft donor, taken from the stem cell graft. The receptors here all came from a human donor who donated a stem cell graft to a child with acute lymphoblastic leukemia.

The gene calls are TRBV5-4 and TRBJ2-3; D is perhaps TRBD2 (6 bases). CDR1 is SGHNT and CDR2 is YYREEE in the germline V gene (reference sequence). The CDR3 spans 13 residues. Trimming stripped 2 bases from V and 3 bases from J, with 7 bases between. CDR3 sequence reads: CASSFSGTDTQYF. In DNA, the CDR3 is TGTGCCAGCAGCTTTAGCGGTACAGATACGCAGTATTTT.

This clonotype was counted many times. CDR3: CSVEDVQGANTEAFF. CDR3 bases: TGCAGCGTTGAAGATGTCCAGGGGGCCAACACTGAAGCTTTCTTT. V is TRBV29-1 and J is TRBJ1-1; 8 bases match TRBD1. The CDR3 has 15 amino acids. CDR1 is SQVTM, CDR2 ANQGSEA, per germline. Trimming cost V 0 bases and J 2 bases; bases outside gene matches: 5.

This clonotype was detected ten times or more. The rearrangement links TRBV20-1 to TRBJ2-5; 9 bases are shared with TRBD1. The length of the CDR3 is 12 residues. Unmatched junction bases numbered 3, after V lost 5 bases and J lost 5 bases. Germline values: CDR1 DFQATT, CDR2 SNEGSKA (reference sequence). The DNA of the CDR3 is TGCAGTGCTTCGGACAGGGGCGAGACCCAGTACTTC. Translating it yields CSASDRGETQYF.

This clonotype was recorded at least ten times. The rearrangement uses TRBV28 and TRBJ2-2, with D tentatively TRBD1 or TRBD2 (5 bases each). CDR1 is MDHEN and CDR2 is SYDVKM in the germline V gene. CDR3 length: 15 residues. Trimming removed 0 bases from V and 1 base from J, with 6 bases in between. The CDR3 protein is CASSLWGVNTGELFF. CDR3 nucleotide sequence: TGTGCCAGCAGTTTATGGGGGGTGAACACCGGGGAGCTGTTTTTT.

This clonotype was recorded many times. The chain uses TRBV20-1 and TRBJ2-3; D is uncertain. Trimming pared 3 bases from V and 2 bases from J, leaving 9 bases between. The CDR3 runs 13 residues. In germline, CDR1 is DFQATT, CDR2 SNEGSKA (reference sequence). The chain's CDR3 is CSASLIFTDTQYF. CDR3 DNA: TGCAGTGCTAGCCTTATTTTCACAGATACGCAGTATTTT.

The J gene is TRBJ2-7, the V gene TRBV20-1; 10 nucleotides line up with TRBD2. CDR1 and CDR2 (germline): DFQATT, SNEGSKA (reference sequence). The CDR3 covers 14 residues. With V trimmed by 6 bases and J by 5 bases, 10 bases remained unmatched. CDR3 sequence: CSAPRTSGNNEQYF. CDR3 in DNA: TGCAGTGCCCCGAGGACTAGCGGTAACAACGAGCAGTACTTC.

This clonotype occurred a few times. The CDR3 reads CASSTEGVYGYTF. The CDR3, as DNA: TGTGCCAGCAGCACGGAGGGTGTCTATGGCTACACCTTC. The rearrangement links TRBV12-3 or TRBV12-4 to TRBJ1-2; D is ambiguous. The CDR3 runs to 13 residues. V was clipped by 6 bases and J by 4 bases, with 12 bases between them.

This clonotype was recorded at least ten times. The chain links TRBV9 to TRBJ2-7, with D perhaps TRBD2 (6 bases). The germline V and J ends were trimmed by 5 bases and 3 bases, with 15 bases remaining between them. This CDR3 comprises 14 residues. Germline V lookup: CDR1 SGDLS, CDR2 YYNGEE. The CDR3 is CASSEGVGGYEQYF. CDR3 nucleotides: TGTGCCAGCAGTGAAGGGGTGGGGGGCTACGAGCAGTACTTC. Supplemented by reference TRBV9 and TRBJ2-7, the full variable domain reads DSGVTQTPKHLITATGQRVTLRCSPRSGDLSVYWYQQSLDQGLQFLIQYYNGEERAKGNILERFSAQQFPDLHSELNLSSLELGDSALYFCASSEGVGGYEQYFGPGTRLTVT.

This chain connects TRBV11-2 to TRBJ2-5; D possibly corresponds to TRBD1 (5 bases). CDR3 length: 14 amino acids. V gave up 5 bases and J gave up 5 bases, with 15 bases separating them. In germline, CDR1 is SGHAT, CDR2 FQNNGV. The CDR3 region is CASSRGTRAETQYF. CDR3 nucleotides: TGTGCCAGCAGCAGAGGTACCAGGGCGGAGACCCAGTACTTC.